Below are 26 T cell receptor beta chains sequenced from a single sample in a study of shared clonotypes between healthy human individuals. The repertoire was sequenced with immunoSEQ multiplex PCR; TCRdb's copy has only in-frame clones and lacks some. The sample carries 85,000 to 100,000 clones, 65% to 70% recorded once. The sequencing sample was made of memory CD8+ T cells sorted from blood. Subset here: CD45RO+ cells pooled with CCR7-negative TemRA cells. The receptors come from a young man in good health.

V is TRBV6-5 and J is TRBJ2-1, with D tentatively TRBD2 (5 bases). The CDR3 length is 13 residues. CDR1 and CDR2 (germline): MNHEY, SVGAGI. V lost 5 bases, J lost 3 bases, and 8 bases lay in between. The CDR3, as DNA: TGTGCCAGCAGTGACCGGGGCTACAATGAGCAGTTCTTC. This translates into CASSDRGYNEQFF.

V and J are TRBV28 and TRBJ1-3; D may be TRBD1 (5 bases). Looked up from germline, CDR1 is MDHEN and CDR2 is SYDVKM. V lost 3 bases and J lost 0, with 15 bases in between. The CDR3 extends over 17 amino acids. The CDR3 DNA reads TGTGCCAGCAGTTTCGCGGGGCTGAGTCGCTCTGGAAACACCATATATTTT. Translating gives CASSFAGLSRSGNTIYF.

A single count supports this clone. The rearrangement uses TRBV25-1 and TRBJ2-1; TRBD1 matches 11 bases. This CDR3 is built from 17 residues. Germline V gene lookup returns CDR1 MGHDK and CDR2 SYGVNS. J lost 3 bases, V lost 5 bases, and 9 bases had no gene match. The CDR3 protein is CASSLSGQGGHYNEQFF. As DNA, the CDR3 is TGTGCCAGCAGTCTATCGGGACAGGGGGGCCACTACAATGAGCAGTTCTTC.

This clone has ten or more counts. CDR3 DNA sequence: TGTGCCACCGCCCCGGACAGGGGGCTTTACGGCTATGGCTACACCTTC. This translates into CATAPDRGLYGYGYTF. The rearrangement links TRBV15 to TRBJ1-2, with 11 bases aligning to TRBD1. Germline V gives CDR1 LNHNV, CDR2 YYDKDF (reference sequence). J lost 4 bases, V lost 8 bases, and 12 bases had no gene match. The CDR3 is 16 residues long.

The CDR3 DNA reads as TGCGCCAGCAGTGAGTATCACATAAGGACTGAAGCTTTCTTT. Translation gives CASSEYHIRTEAFF. The chain joins TRBV10-2 to TRBJ1-1; no definite D call. The CDR3 extends over 14 amino acids. Trimming removed 1 base at V and 5 bases at J, with 11 bases between. Germline V gene sequence: CDR1 WSHSY, CDR2 SAAADI.

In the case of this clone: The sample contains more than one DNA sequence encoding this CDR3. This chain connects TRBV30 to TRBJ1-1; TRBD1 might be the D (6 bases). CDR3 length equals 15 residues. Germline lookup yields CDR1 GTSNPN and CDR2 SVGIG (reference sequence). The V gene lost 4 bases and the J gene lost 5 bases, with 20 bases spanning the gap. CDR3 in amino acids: CAWTRGEPGATEAFF. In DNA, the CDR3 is TGTGCCTGGACCCGGGGTGAACCAGGGGCTACTGAAGCTTTCTTT.

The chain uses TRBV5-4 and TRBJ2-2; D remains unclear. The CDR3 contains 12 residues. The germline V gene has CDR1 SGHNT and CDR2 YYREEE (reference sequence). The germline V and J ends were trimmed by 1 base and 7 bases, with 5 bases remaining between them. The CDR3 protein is CASSLYGGELFF. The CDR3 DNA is TGTGCCAGCAGCTTGTATGGCGGGGAGCTGTTTTTT.

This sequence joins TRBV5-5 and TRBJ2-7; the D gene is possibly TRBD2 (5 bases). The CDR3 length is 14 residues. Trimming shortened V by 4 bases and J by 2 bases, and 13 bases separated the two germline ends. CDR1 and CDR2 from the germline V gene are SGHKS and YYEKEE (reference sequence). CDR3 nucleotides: TGTGCCAGCAGCCCAGCCCCCGGGACCTACGAGCAGTACTTC. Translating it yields CASSPAPGTYEQYF.

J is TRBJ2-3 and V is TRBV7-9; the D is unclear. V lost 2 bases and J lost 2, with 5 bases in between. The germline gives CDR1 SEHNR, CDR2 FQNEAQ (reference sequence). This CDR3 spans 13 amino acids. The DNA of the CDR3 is TGTGCCAGCAGCTTAAAATTCACAGATACGCAGTATTTT. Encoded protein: CASSLKFTDTQYF.

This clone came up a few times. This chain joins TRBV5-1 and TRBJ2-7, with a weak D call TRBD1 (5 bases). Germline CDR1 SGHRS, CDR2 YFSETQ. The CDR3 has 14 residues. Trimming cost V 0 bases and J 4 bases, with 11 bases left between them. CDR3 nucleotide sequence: TGCGCCAGCAGCTTGGGGACACCCTCTTACGAGCAGTACTTC. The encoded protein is CASSLGTPSYEQYF.

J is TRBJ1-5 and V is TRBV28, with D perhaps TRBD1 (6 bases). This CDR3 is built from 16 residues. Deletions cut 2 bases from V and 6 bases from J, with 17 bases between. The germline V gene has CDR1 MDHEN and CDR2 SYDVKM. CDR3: CASSLKPGQSGQPQHF. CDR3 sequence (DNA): TGTGCCAGCAGTTTAAAACCGGGACAATCGGGTCAGCCCCAGCATTTT.

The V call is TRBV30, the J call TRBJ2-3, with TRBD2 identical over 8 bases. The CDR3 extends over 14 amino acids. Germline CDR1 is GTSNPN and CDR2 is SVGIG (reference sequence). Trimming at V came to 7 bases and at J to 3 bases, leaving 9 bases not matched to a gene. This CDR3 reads CALGGGTKTDTQYF. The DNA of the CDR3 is TGTGCCTTAGGCGGGGGGACTAAAACAGATACGCAGTATTTT.

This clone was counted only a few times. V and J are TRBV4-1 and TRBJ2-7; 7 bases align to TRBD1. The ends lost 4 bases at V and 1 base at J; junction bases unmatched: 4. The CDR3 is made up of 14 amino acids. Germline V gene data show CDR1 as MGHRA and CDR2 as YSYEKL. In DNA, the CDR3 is TGCGCCAGCAGCCCCAAGACAGGGTCCTACGAGCAGTACTTC. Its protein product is CASSPKTGSYEQYF.

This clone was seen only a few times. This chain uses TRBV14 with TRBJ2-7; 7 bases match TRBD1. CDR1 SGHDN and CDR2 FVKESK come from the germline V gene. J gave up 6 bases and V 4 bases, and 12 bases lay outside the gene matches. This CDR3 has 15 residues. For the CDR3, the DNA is TGTGCCAGCAGCCGACAGGGTACTACCAGGGCCGAGCAGTACTTC. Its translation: CASSRQGTTRAEQYF.

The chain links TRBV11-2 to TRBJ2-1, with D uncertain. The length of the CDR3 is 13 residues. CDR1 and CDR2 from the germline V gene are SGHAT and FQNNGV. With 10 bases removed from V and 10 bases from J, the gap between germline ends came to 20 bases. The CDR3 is CATLGSTPDEQFF. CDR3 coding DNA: TGTGCCACCCTTGGCTCCACCCCGGACGAGCAGTTCTTC.

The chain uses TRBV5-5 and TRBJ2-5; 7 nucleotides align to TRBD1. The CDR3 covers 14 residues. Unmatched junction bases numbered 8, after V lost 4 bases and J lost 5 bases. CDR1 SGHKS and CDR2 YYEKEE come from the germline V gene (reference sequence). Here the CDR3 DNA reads TGTGCCAGCAGCGCCCAGGGGGTGGAGGAGACCCAGTACTTC. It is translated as CASSAQGVEETQYF.

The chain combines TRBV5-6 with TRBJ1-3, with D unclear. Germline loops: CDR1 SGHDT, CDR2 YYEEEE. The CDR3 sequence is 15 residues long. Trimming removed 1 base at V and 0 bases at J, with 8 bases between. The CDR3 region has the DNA TGTGCCAGCAGCTTGCCAGGACGCTCTGGAAACACCATATATTTT. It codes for CASSLPGRSGNTIYF.

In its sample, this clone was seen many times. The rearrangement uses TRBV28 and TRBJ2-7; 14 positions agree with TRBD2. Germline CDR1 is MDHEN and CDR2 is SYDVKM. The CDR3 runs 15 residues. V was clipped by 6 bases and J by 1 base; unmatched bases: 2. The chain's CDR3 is CASRRTSGRSYEQYF. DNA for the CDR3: TGTGCCAGCAGAAGGACTAGCGGGAGGTCCTACGAGCAGTACTTC.

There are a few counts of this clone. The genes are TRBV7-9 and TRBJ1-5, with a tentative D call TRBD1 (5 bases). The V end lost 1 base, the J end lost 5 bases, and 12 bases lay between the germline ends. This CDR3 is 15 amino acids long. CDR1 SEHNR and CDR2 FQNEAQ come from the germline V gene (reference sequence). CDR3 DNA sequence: TGTGCCAGCAGCTTAGAAGGGGCTCCGGATCAGCCCCAGCATTTT. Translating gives CASSLEGAPDQPQHF.

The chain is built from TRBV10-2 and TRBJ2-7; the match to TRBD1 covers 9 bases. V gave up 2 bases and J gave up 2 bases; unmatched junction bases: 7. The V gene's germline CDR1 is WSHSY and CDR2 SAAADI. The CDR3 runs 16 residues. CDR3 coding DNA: TGCGCCAGCAGTGAGACGGGGACAGGGTATCCCTACGAGCAGTACTTC. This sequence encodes CASSETGTGYPYEQYF.

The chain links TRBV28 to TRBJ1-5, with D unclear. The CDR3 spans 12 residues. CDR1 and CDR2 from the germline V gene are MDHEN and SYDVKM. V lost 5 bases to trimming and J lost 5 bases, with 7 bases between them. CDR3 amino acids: CASSDVYQPQHF. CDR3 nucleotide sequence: TGTGCCAGCAGTGACGTTTATCAGCCCCAGCATTTT.

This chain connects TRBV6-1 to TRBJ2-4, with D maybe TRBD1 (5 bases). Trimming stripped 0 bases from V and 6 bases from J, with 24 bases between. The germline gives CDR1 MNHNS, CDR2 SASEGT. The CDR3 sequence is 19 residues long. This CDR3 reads CASSEALRLGVGSRNIQYF. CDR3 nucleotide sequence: TGTGCCAGCAGTGAAGCGCTGAGGCTAGGGGTTGGATCGAGAAACATTCAGTACTTC.

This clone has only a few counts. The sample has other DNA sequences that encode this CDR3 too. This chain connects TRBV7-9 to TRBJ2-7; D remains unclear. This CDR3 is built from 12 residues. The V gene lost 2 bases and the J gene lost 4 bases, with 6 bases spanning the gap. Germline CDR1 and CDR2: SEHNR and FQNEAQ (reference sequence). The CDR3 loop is CASSLYGYEQYF. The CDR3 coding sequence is TGTGCCAGCAGCTTATATGGGTACGAGCAGTACTTC.

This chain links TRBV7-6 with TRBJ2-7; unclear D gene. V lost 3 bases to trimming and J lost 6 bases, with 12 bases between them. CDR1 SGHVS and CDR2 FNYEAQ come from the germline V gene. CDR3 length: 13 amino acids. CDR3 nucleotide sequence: TGTGCCAGCAGCTTGTACTATTCTTCCGAGCAGTACTTC. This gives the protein CASSLYYSSEQYF.

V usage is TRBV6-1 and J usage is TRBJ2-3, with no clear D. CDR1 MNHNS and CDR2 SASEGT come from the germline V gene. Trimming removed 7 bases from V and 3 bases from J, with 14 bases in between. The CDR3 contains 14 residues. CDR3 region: CASKVDGVTDTQYF. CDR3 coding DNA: TGTGCCAGCAAGGTAGATGGGGTAACAGATACGCAGTATTTT.

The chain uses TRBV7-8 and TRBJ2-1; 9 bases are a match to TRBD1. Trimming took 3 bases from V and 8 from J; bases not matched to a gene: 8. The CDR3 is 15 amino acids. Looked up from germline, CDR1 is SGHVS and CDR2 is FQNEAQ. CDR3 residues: CASSFRDRELHEQFF. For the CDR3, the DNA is TGTGCCAGCAGCTTCCGGGACAGGGAACTTCATGAGCAGTTCTTC.